This T cell receptor beta chain was recorded in a study of shared clonotypes between healthy human individuals. Study-level background: Researchers drew samples from two women and a few men aged 18 to 49. Researchers assigned three CD4 naive, three CD4 memory, two CD8 naive and one CD8 memory plate to each donor. General study findings and limits: Tissue TCR repertoires likely differ from these blood-only repertoires.

Unmatched junction bases numbered 12, after V lost 4 bases and J lost 5 bases. The germline gives CDR1 SGHRS, CDR2 YFSETQ. This CDR3 is built from 15 residues. A remark on this clone: Its antigen is as yet unknown.

Methods used by the authors: Filtering of immunoSEQ junctional sequences could not match full-length read filtering. The repertoire was sequenced with immunoSEQ multiplex PCR; TCRdb's copy has only in-frame clones and lacks some. V, J and clone size derive from that table, while D and trimming were established from the DNA sequence. The table shows 1,500,000 or so clones, with approximately 98.5% occurring only once. Sequences were obtained from naive CD4+ T cells sorted from blood. Subset reported: CD45RA+ positively selected. The clonotype comes from a man younger than 45 in good health. The chain recombines TRBV5-1 with TRBJ2-7; 7 bases fit TRBD1. For the CDR3, the DNA is TGCGCCAGCAGCCCTCAAACGATCCAGGGGGACGAGCAGTACTTC. Encoded protein: CASSPQTIQGDEQYF.